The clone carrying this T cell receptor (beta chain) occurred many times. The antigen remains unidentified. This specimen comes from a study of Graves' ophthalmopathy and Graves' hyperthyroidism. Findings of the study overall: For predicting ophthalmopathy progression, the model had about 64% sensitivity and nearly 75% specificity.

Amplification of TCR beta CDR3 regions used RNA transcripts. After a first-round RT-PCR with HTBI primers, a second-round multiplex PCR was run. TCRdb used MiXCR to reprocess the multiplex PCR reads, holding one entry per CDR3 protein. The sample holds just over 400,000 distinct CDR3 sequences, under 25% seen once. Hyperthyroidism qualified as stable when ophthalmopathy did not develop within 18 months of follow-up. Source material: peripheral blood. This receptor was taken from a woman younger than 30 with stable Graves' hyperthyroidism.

In nucleotides, the CDR3 is TGTGCCAGCATGGCGAACGAAGGCAATCAGCCCCAGCATTTT. It encodes CASMANEGNQPQHF. The chain recombines TRBV2 with TRBJ1-5; D remains ambiguous. CDR1 is SNHLY and CDR2 is FYNNEI in the germline V gene. The V end was cut by 7 bases, the J end by 2 bases, with 12 bases between. The CDR3 contains 14 residues. Together with reference TRBV2 and TRBJ1-5, the CDR3 gives the full variable domain: EPEVTQTPSHQVTQMGQEVILRCVPISNHLYFYWYRQILGQKVEFLVSFYNNEISEKSEIFDDQFSVERPDGSNFTLKIRSTKLEDSAMYFCASMANEGNQPQHFGDGTRLSIL.